A selection of T cell receptor beta chains follows, all from one sample in a study of blood T cells in healthy people across ages. TCRdb fed the 5' RACE reads into MiXCR, producing one record per CDR3 protein. This repertoire shows some 1.8 million distinct CDR3 sequences, roughly two fifths found once; its top ten account for 20% to 25%. The sequenced material came from blood. These receptor sequences come from a human donor in good health. Each CDR3 is given without its conserved first and last residue.

v_call,j_call,cdr3_aa
TRBV28,TRBJ2-5,ASSFGRRETQY
TRBV10-3,TRBJ2-3,AIAGTEYTDTQY
TRBV7-2,TRBJ1-4,ASSSFGTGEKLF
TRBV9,TRBJ2-7,ASSVGGTDTYEQY
TRBV12-3/TRBV12-4,TRBJ2-1,ASSPNLAGVYNEQF
TRBV12-3/TRBV12-4,TRBJ1-5,ASSLDERQPQH
TRBV29-1,TRBJ2-2,SARLGVELF
TRBV7-9,TRBJ1-2,ASSFGWTGNGYT
TRBV29-1,TRBJ1-1,SVEIRGGSTEAF
TRBV27,TRBJ1-2,ASSFKGAGVSGYT
TRBV20-1,TRBJ2-1,SASIRTRAYNEQF
TRBV5-6,TRBJ1-2,ASSHGTGVHGYT
TRBV7-9,TRBJ1-2,ASSPLARVNGYT
TRBV6-6,TRBJ2-3,ASSSLAGWGTDTQY
TRBV7-9,TRBJ2-4,ASSPRWGTLNNEQY
TRBV19,TRBJ2-7,ASSEVGQNLYEQY
TRBV27,NA,ASSLQPGQGIYEQY
TRBV27,TRBJ1-5,ASRATGATHLGNQPQH
TRBV14,TRBJ2-1,ASSRQGFGYNEQF
TRBV6-2/TRBV6-3,NA,ASNYWATTRLGTQY
TRBV9,TRBJ2-1,ASSGGQGFYNEQF
TRBV15,TRBJ2-3,ATSSGLAGWDAQY
TRBV11-2,TRBJ1-2,ASSPRGGGSFYGYT
TRBV7-2,TRBJ1-5,ASSWEDQPQH
TRBV7-9,TRBJ2-1,ASSPHAPGWYEGGREQF
TRBV5-1,TRBJ2-3,ASSSVRSTDTQY
TRBV9,TRBJ1-5,ASSVDEGFNQPQH
TRBV12-3/TRBV12-4,TRBJ1-2,ASSFWTGDYGYT
TRBV5-5,TRBJ1-2,ASSLTAVSYGYT
TRBV6-2/TRBV6-3,TRBJ2-4,ASSSPRVNGKNIQY
TRBV12-3/TRBV12-4,TRBJ2-1,ASSLRGGALNEQF
TRBV4-3,TRBJ1-2,ASSQLDRYGYT
TRBV9,TRBJ2-3,ASSIKVDTGFGDTQY
TRBV4-2,NA,ASSQDRQGVTYEQY
TRBV12-3/TRBV12-4,NA,ASSPGRFEQY
TRBV20-1,TRBJ2-1,SATRGGLSNEQF
TRBV5-1,TRBJ1-5,ASSATGQNQPQH
TRBV15,TRBJ2-1,ATSVRGDYNEQF
TRBV5-1,TRBJ2-1,ASSLAGQGISNEQF
TRBV25-1,TRBJ2-3,ASSGFNAYPSTDTQY
TRBV12-3/TRBV12-4,TRBJ1-1,ASSLLTAGTF
TRBV6-2/TRBV6-3,TRBJ1-2,ASSWFGQLISGYT
TRBV6-2/TRBV6-3,TRBJ2-5,ASRTRDDQETQY
TRBV7-2,TRBJ2-7,ASSRGGQYEQY
TRBV9,TRBJ1-2,ASSPQAQGGHT
TRBV28,TRBJ1-4,ASSSNRDDEKLF
TRBV7-2,TRBJ2-1,ASSPRDRGHNEQF
TRBV7-3,TRBJ2-1,ASSSGTSGGEQF
TRBV5-1,TRBJ2-3,ASSTTSGEADTQY
TRBV20-1,TRBJ2-1,SALPGIGALNEQF
TRBV10-3,TRBJ2-5,AISGGQDQETQY
TRBV12-3/TRBV12-4,TRBJ2-1,ASSLARRHNEQF
TRBV28,TRBJ2-3,ASSRDKISTDTQY
TRBV29-1,TRBJ1-1,RGGEGNTEAF